This T cell receptor (beta chain) was captured in a study of T cell repertoires in cytomegalovirus infection. Points from the study as a whole: The cumulative frequency of public TCR beta families identified carriers of CMV plus the relevant HLA. CMV-specific TCR beta clonotypes restricted by HLA-C were the ones dominating the ex vivo response.

The CDR3 has 16 amino acids. In germline, CDR1 is PRHDT, CDR2 FYEKMQ (reference sequence). Trimming at V came to 2 bases and at J to 2 bases, leaving 4 bases not matched to a gene. The table lists this clonotype with a few counts. Its specificity is not known. One entry per CDR3 protein, called by TCRdb with MiXCR from the reads. The table shows fewer than 700,000 distinct CDR3 sequences, with 20% to 30% occurring only once. The chain carries TRBV13 and TRBJ2-7; 12 bases are shared with TRBD1. Sequenced: CD8+ T cells from PBMCs. The TCR sequence derives from a human donor in good health (CMV status not recorded). Some clones in this sample may be carry-over from other donors' samples. Written as DNA, the CDR3 is TGTGCCAGCAGCTTATATGGGACAGGGGGCCCCTACGAGCAGTACTTC. This codes for CASSLYGTGGPYEQYF.